This T cell receptor beta chain was sequenced for a study of T cells after yellow fever vaccination. The study's findings and limits: Reappearance after the booster was observed for most primary-vaccination clones (more than 95% CD4, over 70% CD8). A small proportion of clonotypes was detected in both the CD4 and CD8 compartments. A weaker but faster secondary response was observed, peaking on day 5 versus 15.

UMIs were added to TCR cDNA along with a universal primer site when it was made by 5'RACE template switching. TCRdb used MiXCR to reprocess the 5' RACE reads, holding one entry per CDR3 protein. Among approximately 300,000 distinct CDR3 sequences listed, around 7% were seen once. The CDR3 is made up of 14 amino acids. With 0 bases removed from V and 8 bases from J, the gap between germline ends came to 13 bases. Germline CDR1 reads SGHTA; CDR2 reads FQGNSA. This clonotype showed up just a few times. Its antigen is not known. J is TRBJ1-2 and V is TRBV7-2; no clear D. The TCR sequence derives from a man aged 18 to 30 who received the YFV17D yellow fever vaccine. The sequencing used PBMCs, collected roughly 45 days after the first yellow fever vaccination. The DNA of the CDR3 is TGTGCCAGCAGCTTAGCGCCCGGCCCGCCCGGCTACACCTTC. Protein sequence: CASSLAPGPPGYTF. Variable domain in full (rest from reference TRBV7-2 and TRBJ1-2): GAGVSQSPSNKVTEKGKDVELRCDPISGHTALYWYRQSLGQGLEFLIYFQGNSAPDKSGLPSDRFSAERTGGSVSTLTIQRTQQEDSAVYLCASSLAPGPPGYTFGSGTRLTVV.